The rows below give T cell receptor beta chains drawn from one sample of a study of identical twins. TCRdb called the 5' RACE reads again in MiXCR, with one record for every CDR3 protein. The profile shows 650,000 to 800,000 distinct CDR3 sequences, over 8.5% of them singletons. This same sample was also part of a study on yellow fever vaccine responses in identical twins.

What was sequenced was PBMCs. The receptors here all came from a woman between 18 and 30 years old in good health. Both conserved end residues are part of each CDR3. A D gene is named only where the DNA matches it firmly. Not every row has a clone size; where given, it reads once, few, many or a size class.

clone size,J gene,D gene,V gene,CDR3 protein,CDR3 DNA
NA,TRBJ2-7,TRBD1,TRBV2,CASSPTGGKNEQYF,TGTGCCAGCAGCCCGACAGGGGGGAAGAACGAGCAGTACTTC
few,TRBJ2-7,TRBD1,TRBV5-1,CASSLDEDRGLSLYEQYF,TGCGCCAGCAGCTTGGACGAGGACAGGGGGCTTAGCCTTTACGAGCAGTACTTC
few,TRBJ2-5,NA,TRBV20-1,CSAPQGTQYF,TGCAGTGCTCCACAGGGCACCCAGTACTTC
NA,TRBJ1-6,TRBD1,TRBV6-1,CASRRFTGESSPLHF,TGTGCCAGCAGGCGGTTCACAGGGGAATCTTCACCCCTCCACTTT
many,TRBJ2-7,TRBD1,TRBV7-2,CASSFDRGTYEQYF,TGTGCCAGCAGTTTCGACAGGGGCACCTACGAGCAGTACTTC
few,TRBJ1-2,TRBD1,TRBV29-1,CSVEDEQGAFSGWGYTF,TGCAGCGTTGAAGATGAACAGGGGGCTTTTTCGGGCTGGGGCTACACCTTC
NA,TRBJ2-7,TRBD2,TRBV15,CATSRAVLAGAQYF,TGTGCCACCAGCAGAGCCGTACTAGCGGGGGCCCAGTACTTC
few,TRBJ2-7,NA,TRBV7-9,CASSSDIAYEQYF,TGTGCCAGCAGCTCGGACATTGCCTACGAGCAGTACTTC
NA,TRBJ2-1,NA,TRBV29-1,CSAFRGGYEQFF,TGCAGCGCCTTCCGGGGAGGATATGAGCAGTTCTTC
NA,TRBJ1-2,NA,TRBV30,CAWSAEGYTF,TGTGCCTGGAGCGCGGAAGGCTACACCTTC
NA,TRBJ2-2,NA,TRBV18,CASSPERATYSGELFF,TGTGCCAGCTCACCTGAGAGGGCGACTTATTCCGGGGAGCTGTTTTTT
NA,TRBJ2-7,NA,TRBV20-1,CSAVNDLKTGLSSYEQYF,TGCAGTGCTGTAAACGACCTCAAGACAGGCCTGAGCTCCTACGAGCAGTACTTC
many,TRBJ2-7,TRBD1,TRBV6-1,CASSPDRGSLWEQYF,TGTGCCAGCAGCCCCGACAGGGGCTCCCTTTGGGAGCAGTACTTC
many,TRBJ2-5,NA,TRBV15,CATSRDDGGETQYF,TGTGCCACCAGCAGAGATGACGGGGGAGAGACCCAGTACTTC
NA,TRBJ2-7,TRBD2,TRBV27,CASSLQTSGAYEQYF,TGTGCCAGCAGTTTACAGACTAGCGGGGCCTACGAGCAGTACTTC
few,TRBJ2-6,NA,TRBV7-2,CASRPESSGANVLTF,TGTGCCAGCAGACCCGAGAGCTCTGGGGCCAACGTCCTGACTTTC
few,TRBJ2-2,NA,TRBV4-1,CASSHGPQGYSNTGELFF,TGCGCCAGCAGCCATGGACCCCAGGGTTACTCTAACACCGGGGAGCTGTTTTTT
NA,TRBJ2-5,NA,TRBV5-5,CASSSLPKHSGAAETQYF,TGTGCCAGCAGCTCTCTCCCTAAACACTCCGGGGCGGCGGAGACCCAGTACTTC
few,TRBJ2-7,NA,TRBV18,CASSPVRAHEQYF,TGTGCCAGCTCACCAGTCAGGGCCCACGAGCAGTACTTC
few,TRBJ2-6,NA,TRBV10-3,CAISEPGTPTSGANVLTF,TGTGCCATCAGTGAACCCGGGACGCCTACATCTGGGGCCAACGTCCTGACTTTC
NA,TRBJ2-7,TRBD1,TRBV29-1,CSTSDRNSYEQYF,TGCAGCACCTCGGACAGGAACTCCTACGAGCAGTACTTC
NA,TRBJ2-5,NA,TRBV6-5,CASSYFTRTGSLETQYF,TGTGCCAGCAGTTACTTCACCCGGACGGGTTCCCTAGAGACCCAGTACTTC
few,TRBJ2-7,NA,TRBV7-8,CASSLAGRGGTYEQYF,TGTGCCAGCAGCTTAGCGGGCAGGGGGGGGACCTACGAGCAGTACTTC
many,TRBJ2-1,NA,TRBV29-1,CSVVPSVGGQNNEQFF,TGCAGCGTTGTTCCCAGTGTGGGGGGGCAAAACAATGAGCAGTTCTTC
NA,TRBJ2-5,NA,TRBV29-1,CSVLDSKETQYF,TGCAGCGTTCTAGACAGCAAAGAGACCCAGTACTTC
few,TRBJ1-1,NA,TRBV29-1,CSVGYTEAFF,TGCAGCGTTGGTTACACTGAAGCTTTCTTT
few,TRBJ1-2,TRBD1,TRBV20-1,CSVDVHRTGSAAYTF,TGCAGTGTCGACGTACACAGGACAGGATCGGCGGCCTACACCTTC
many,TRBJ2-3,NA,TRBV3-1,CASSTRGSSTDTQYF,TGTGCCAGCAGCACCCGGGGGTCGAGCACAGATACGCAGTATTTT
many,TRBJ2-3,NA,TRBV29-1,CSVDGSLSTDTQYF,TGCAGCGTTGATGGGAGCCTTAGCACAGATACGCAGTATTTT
NA,TRBJ2-3,NA,TRBV21-1,CASSKVPQGFTDTQYF,TGTGCCAGCAGCAAAGTTCCACAGGGGTTCACAGATACGCAGTATTTT
few,TRBJ2-7,NA,TRBV29-1,CSVEGLAEGYEQYF,TGCAGCGTTGAAGGATTGGCGGAGGGCTACGAGCAGTACTTC
many,TRBJ2-5,TRBD1,TRBV5-1,CASSARDRGFQETQYF,TGCGCCAGCAGCGCCCGGGACAGGGGATTCCAAGAGACCCAGTACTTC
NA,TRBJ1-2,TRBD1,TRBV18,CASSSTRDRTNYGYTF,TGTGCCAGCTCATCAACGCGGGACAGAACTAACTATGGCTACACCTTC
few,TRBJ1-5,NA,TRBV12-3/TRBV12-4,CASRGQRGNQPQHF,TGTGCCAGCAGAGGACAGAGAGGCAATCAGCCCCAGCATTTT
NA,TRBJ2-7,NA,TRBV7-9,CASSRAGLLGNEQYF,TGTGCCAGCAGCCGTGCCGGTCTGCTTGGGAACGAGCAGTACTTC
NA,TRBJ2-3,NA,TRBV3-1,CASSQDGAKTDTQYF,TGTGCCAGCAGCCAAGATGGAGCTAAGACAGATACGCAGTATTTT
many,TRBJ2-3,NA,TRBV7-9,CASSSGPDTQYF,TGTGCCAGCAGCTCCGGTCCAGATACGCAGTATTTT
few,TRBJ2-3,NA,TRBV12-5,CASGSEGSTQYF,TGTGCTAGTGGTTCAGAAGGGAGCACGCAGTATTTT
NA,TRBJ2-1,NA,TRBV18,CASSPLYGAPSNEQFF,TGTGCCAGCTCACCATTATACGGGGCACCCTCCAATGAGCAGTTCTTC
few,TRBJ2-2,NA,TRBV27,CASSFRATGELFF,TGTGCCAGCAGTTTCCGGGCAACCGGGGAGCTGTTTTTT
many,TRBJ1-2,TRBD1,TRBV6-1,CASSRGDTGTANYGYTF,TGTGCCAGCAGTCGAGGCGACACCGGGACAGCTAACTATGGCTACACCTTC
NA,TRBJ2-6,NA,TRBV28,CASSLNFLAANVLTF,TGTGCCAGCAGTTTAAACTTCCTAGCGGCCAACGTCCTGACTTTC